The TCR beta chain described here comes from a study of blood T cells in healthy people across ages. Primed by a sample-barcoded 5' primer and a J-beta primer mix, a second PCR proceeded for 7 to 11 cycles. With 12 random nucleotides, a template-switch adaptor tagged each individual cDNA molecule. At least 3 million CDR3-containing paired-end reads were obtained per sample. TCRdb independently ran MiXCR on the 5' RACE reads; one entry per CDR3 protein. Of about 1,800,000 distinct CDR3 sequences detected, 28% appear once; the ten largest clones hold around 7.7%. Per germline, CDR1 ENHRY and CDR2 SYGVKD. V was clipped by 8 bases and J by 7 bases, with 18 bases between them. This CDR3 is 13 amino acids long.

The specimen was blood. The chain has TRBV10-3 and TRBJ2-7; unclear D gene. The receptor comes from a woman in her twenties or thirties in good health. The CDR3 region has the DNA TGTGCCATCCAAGGGCCTACGGTCGAAGAGCAGTACTTC. Translation gives CAIQGPTVEEQYF.